The source of this T cell receptor (beta chain) is a study of T cell changes during pregnancy in multiple sclerosis. The CDR3 has 14 amino acids. Germline V CDR1 and CDR2: SNHLY, FYNNEI. J gave up 9 bases and V 5 bases, and 8 bases lay outside the gene matches. The method was immunoSEQ multiplex PCR; TCRdb's version includes in-frame clones alone and lacks a portion of them. The sample has 70,000 to 75,000 clones, approximately 94% seen once. The specimen comprised peripheral blood, sampled in the second trimester of pregnancy. The clonotype originates from a female donor in good health, enrolled as a control in a pregnancy study. This chain connects TRBV2 to TRBJ2-1; 9 nucleotides agree with TRBD2. CDR3 protein: CASSPRGGAGEQFF. In DNA, the CDR3 is TGTGCCAGCAGTCCCCGCGGGGGGGCCGGTGAGCAGTTCTTC.